These 22 T cell receptor beta chains were sequenced from one sample in a study of blood T cell repertoires in COVID-19. TCRdb's copy holds only in-frame clones and misses some; the assay was immunoSEQ multiplex PCR. The sample lists approximately 94,000 clones, over 75% occurring once. Sequenced sample: peripheral blood. These receptors all stem from a human donor in a cohort sampled during active COVID-19.

J is TRBJ1-1 and V is TRBV5-6; a possible D gene is TRBD1 (5 bases). In germline, CDR1 is SGHDT, CDR2 YYEEEE. The CDR3 is 14 residues long. V gave up 0 bases and J gave up 1 base, with 7 bases separating them. The CDR3 nucleotides are TGTGCCAGCAGCTTGGACAGGAGGAACACTGAAGCTTTCTTT. This encodes CASSLDRRNTEAFF.

This chain connects TRBV12-3 or TRBV12-4 to TRBJ2-7; D call uncertain. The germline V and J ends were trimmed by 3 bases and 2 bases, with 8 bases remaining between them. The CDR3 runs 13 residues. The CDR3 is CASSLERTYEQYF. DNA for the CDR3: TGTGCCAGCAGTTTGGAGAGGACCTACGAGCAGTACTTC.

The rearrangement uses TRBV5-4 and TRBJ2-7, with 10 bases that match TRBD1. Germline loops: CDR1 SGHNT, CDR2 YYREEE (reference sequence). V dropped 4 bases and J dropped 5; count of bases not matched to a gene: 12. The CDR3 has 16 residues. CDR3 region: CASSDVRDRGRNEQYF. The CDR3 bases are TGTGCCAGCAGCGACGTAAGGGACAGGGGAAGGAACGAGCAGTACTTC.

The chain combines TRBV6-6 with TRBJ1-6; D is perhaps TRBD1 (6 bases). V was clipped by 2 bases and J by 0 bases, with 8 bases between them. This CDR3 is built from 16 residues. CDR1 and CDR2 (germline): MNHNY, SVGAGI (reference sequence). The DNA of the CDR3 is TGTGCCAGCAGTTACACAGGGAGCTCCTATAATTCACCCCTCCACTTT. It codes for CASSYTGSSYNSPLHF.

The chain combines TRBV2 with TRBJ2-1, with 8 bases fitting TRBD1. Per germline, CDR1 SNHLY and CDR2 FYNNEI. V was clipped by 5 bases and J by 0 bases; unmatched bases: 6. This CDR3 spans 16 amino acids. This CDR3 reads CASSPPGQGSYNEQFF. As DNA, the CDR3 is TGTGCCAGCAGTCCCCCTGGACAGGGCTCCTACAATGAGCAGTTCTTC.

This clone was observed a handful of times. This chain links TRBV5-1 with TRBJ1-3; D is ambiguous. Trimming stripped 4 bases from V and 4 bases from J, with 15 bases between. CDR3 size: 15 residues. Germline CDR1 SGHRS, CDR2 YFSETQ. DNA for the CDR3: TGCGCCAGCAGCACCTATCCGTTCCCCGGAAACACCATATATTTT. This encodes CASSTYPFPGNTIYF.

The chain couples TRBV6-6 to TRBJ2-6; D remains unclear. This CDR3 has 14 residues. The germline CDR1 and CDR2 sequences are MNHNY and SVGAGI (reference sequence). Trimming took off 8 bases at V and 2 bases at J, with 10 bases between the two ends. CDR3 in amino acids: CASGGLAGANVLTF. The CDR3 nucleotides read TGTGCCAGCGGTGGTTTAGCTGGGGCCAACGTCCTGACTTTC.

J is TRBJ1-5 and V is TRBV3-1 (or the pseudogene TRBV3-2); 9 bases align to TRBD1. There are 15 residues in the CDR3. The V segment lost 3 bases and the J segment 3 bases; nucleotides outside the gene matches: 3. Germline V lookup: CDR1 LGHDT, CDR2 YNNKEL (reference sequence). CDR3: CASSQGQGNNQPQHF. CDR3 bases: TGTGCCAGCAGCCAGGGACAGGGTAACAATCAGCCCCAGCATTTT.

The gene calls are TRBV11-3 and TRBJ2-3; D might be TRBD2 (6 bases). Germline-derived CDR1 and CDR2 are SGHNT and YENEEA. Between the trimmed V and J ends, which lost 5 bases and 6 bases, there was a span of 24 bases. This CDR3 comprises 17 residues. CDR3 residues: CASSPGPAGLVSDTQYF. The DNA for the CDR3 is TGTGCCAGCAGCCCTGGGCCGGCGGGGCTAGTCAGCGATACGCAGTATTTT. Together with reference TRBV11-3 and TRBJ2-3, the CDR3 gives the full variable domain: EAGVVQSPRYKIIEKKQPVAFWCNPISGHNTLYWYLQNLGQGPELLIRYENEEAVDDSQLPKDRFSAERLKGVDSTLKIQPAELGDSAVYLCASSPGPAGLVSDTQYFGPGTRLTVL.

The chain has TRBV19 and TRBJ2-7; 8 bases line up with TRBD1. The CDR3 runs to 15 residues. CDR1 and CDR2 (germline): LNHDA, SQIVND (reference sequence). Unmatched junction bases numbered 10, after V lost 6 bases and J lost 3 bases. This chain's CDR3 is CASRSTGTGYYEQYF. The CDR3 nucleotides read TGTGCCAGTAGAAGCACCGGGACAGGTTACTACGAGCAGTACTTC.

The rearrangement uses TRBV30 and TRBJ1-6, with 7 bases identical to TRBD1. The V and J ends lost 2 bases and 6 bases, in that order; junction bases with no gene match: 7. The CDR3 is 15 amino acids. Germline V CDR1 and CDR2: GTSNPN, SVGIG (reference sequence). The CDR3 DNA sequence: TGTGCCTGGAGTAATGAGGGGACAGCTAATTCACCCCTCCACTTT. The encoded protein is CAWSNEGTANSPLHF.

V is TRBV10-2 and J is TRBJ1-4, with TRBD1 as a possible D gene (5 bases). The CDR3 covers 11 residues. The germline V gene has CDR1 WSHSY and CDR2 SAAADI. The germline V and J ends were trimmed by 10 bases and 5 bases, with 8 bases remaining between them. CDR3 loop: CATGKNEKLFF. In DNA form, the CDR3 reads TGCGCCACAGGGAAGAATGAAAAACTGTTTTTT.

The chain employs TRBV4-3 and TRBJ2-1; 7 positions agree with TRBD2. Looked up from germline, CDR1 is LGHNA and CDR2 is YSLEER. V lost 1 base and J lost 4; bases outside the gene matches: 10. This CDR3 has 17 amino acids. CDR3 bases: TGCGCCAGCAGCCAAGCCTTTGGGGGGGGGAGATACAATGAGCAGTTCTTC. As protein: CASSQAFGGGRYNEQFF.

The chain carries TRBV7-9 and TRBJ2-4, with unresolved D. Trimming took 5 bases from V and 0 from J, leaving 17 bases between them. This CDR3 has 17 amino acids. CDR1 is SEHNR, CDR2 FQNEAQ, per germline (reference sequence). The CDR3 DNA is TGTGCCAGCAGCCCCGAGGCGTCAGACCTAGCCAAAAACATTCAGTACTTC. Its translation is CASSPEASDLAKNIQYF.

V usage is TRBV29-1 and J usage is TRBJ2-3; D might be TRBD2 (6 bases). Trimming cost V 8 bases and J 0 bases, with 21 bases left between them. This CDR3 is built from 16 residues. Germline V lookup: CDR1 SQVTM, CDR2 ANQGSEA. CDR3 residues: CSFGGGAGTSTDTQYF. DNA of the CDR3: TGCAGCTTCGGTGGTGGGGCGGGAACTAGCACAGATACGCAGTATTTT.

This rearrangement joins TRBV12-3 or TRBV12-4 to TRBJ2-7; D call uncertain. The CDR3 totals 12 residues. V lost 6 bases and J lost 7, with 13 bases in between. CDR3 amino acids: CASRSGPGEQYF. The CDR3 nucleotides read TGTGCCAGCAGATCCGGTCCGGGTGAGCAGTACTTC.

The chain recombines TRBV7-2 with TRBJ1-5; 7 nucleotides line up with TRBD1. Per the germline V gene, CDR1 is SGHTA and CDR2 is FQGNSA. This CDR3 has 15 amino acids. With V trimmed by 5 bases and J by 7 bases, 11 bases remained unmatched. CDR3 region: CASSPRTGRPQPQHF. In DNA form, the CDR3 reads TGTGCCAGCAGCCCAAGGACAGGACGCCCCCAGCCCCAGCATTTT.

This clone was picked up one time. The V call is TRBV27, the J call TRBJ2-6; D might be TRBD2 (7 bases). Germline CDR1 reads MNHEY; CDR2 reads SMNVEV (reference sequence). The CDR3 extends over 17 amino acids. Deletions cut 3 bases from V and 0 bases from J, with 12 bases between. CDR3 in amino acids: CASSLRGGSSGANVLTF. CDR3 DNA sequence: TGTGCCAGCAGTTTGAGGGGGGGTAGCTCTGGGGCCAACGTCCTGACTTTC.

The chain links TRBV7-9 to TRBJ1-5; perhaps TRBD1 as D (5 bases). The V end was cut by 5 bases, the J end by 4 bases, with 15 bases between. CDR1 and CDR2 from the germline V gene are SEHNR and FQNEAQ (reference sequence). The CDR3 is 15 amino acids. The CDR3 DNA reads TGTGCCAGCAGCCGGGATACCCGGGGGAATCAGCCCCAGCATTTT. Amino acid sequence: CASSRDTRGNQPQHF.

This clone was seen a single time. The chain couples TRBV29-1 to TRBJ1-1; 9 bases align to TRBD1. This CDR3 comprises 16 residues. Germline assignment: CDR1 SQVTM and CDR2 ANQGSEA. The V and J ends lost 2 bases and 0 bases, in that order; junction bases with no gene match: 7. In DNA, the CDR3 is TGCAGCGTTGAACCGGACAGGGGACCCATGAACACTGAAGCTTTCTTT. It translates to CSVEPDRGPMNTEAFF. Filled out from reference TRBV29-1 and TRBJ1-1, the complete variable domain reads SAVISQKPSRDICQRGTSLTIQCQVDSQVTMMFWYRQQPGQSLTLIATANQGSEATYESGFVIDKFPISRPNLTFSTLTVSNMSPEDSSIYLCSVEPDRGPMNTEAFFGQGTRLTVV.

The rearrangement uses TRBV5-6 and TRBJ1-2; the match to TRBD1 covers 7 bases. V was clipped by 2 bases and J by 4 bases; unmatched bases: 8. The CDR3 has 15 residues. Per the germline V gene, CDR1 is SGHDT and CDR2 is YYEEEE. DNA of the CDR3: TGTGCCAGCAGCTTCCTTGACAGGGAACTCTATGGCTACACCTTC. Translated, it gives CASSFLDRELYGYTF. The full variable domain, in which reference TRBV5-6 and TRBJ1-2 provide the parts outside the CDR3, is DAGVTQSPTHLIKTRGQQVTLRCSPKSGHDTVSWYQQALGQGPQFIFQYYEEEERQRGNFPDRFSGHQFPNYSSELNVNALLLGDSALYLCASSFLDRELYGYTFGSGTRLTVV.

The chain carries TRBV7-2 and TRBJ1-3; D is possibly TRBD1 (6 bases). Trimming took 7 bases from V and 1 from J, leaving 8 bases between them. Germline CDR1 reads SGHTA; CDR2 reads FQGNSA. The length of the CDR3 is 13 residues. This chain's CDR3 is CASMQGSGNTIYF. As DNA, the CDR3 is TGTGCCAGCATGCAGGGGTCTGGAAACACCATATATTTT.